This is a list of T cell receptor beta chains from one sample in a study of beta chain features in type 1 diabetes. Here immunoSEQ multiplex PCR was the method, and the copy in TCRdb shows in-frame clones only, minus some. Here the sample spans some 150,000 clones, about 9% being singletons. Sample: central memory CD4+ T cells from blood. Receptors were obtained from a woman in her twenties or thirties with type 1 diabetes. Each CDR3 is given without its conserved first and last residue. A D gene is named only where the DNA matches it firmly.

V: TRBV10-3
D: .
J: TRBJ1-2
CDR3: AIRGGGDGYT

V: TRBV11-3
D: .
J: TRBJ2-2
CDR3: ASSLRDTFTGELF

V: TRBV7-3
D: TRBD2
J: TRBJ2-2
CDR3: ASSQGLAGAWGTGELF

V: TRBV11-2
D: .
J: TRBJ1-3
CDR3: ASSLYPGRSGNTIY

V: TRBV10-3
D: .
J: TRBJ2-7
CDR3: AISPLLAASSYEQY

V: TRBV6-5
D: .
J: TRBJ2-3
CDR3: ASSYLPGRSADTQY

V: TRBV28
D: .
J: TRBJ2-1
CDR3: ASSFGRGWEQF

V: TRBV7-9
D: TRBD1
J: TRBJ2-6
CDR3: ASSLMGQASSGANVLT

V: TRBV5-4
D: .
J: TRBJ2-2
CDR3: ASSPGGRRTGELF

V: TRBV18
D: TRBD1
J: TRBJ1-2
CDR3: ASSADRDYGYT

V: TRBV7-9
D: .
J: TRBJ2-3
CDR3: ASSPATHTQY

V: TRBV6-5
D: TRBD2
J: TRBJ2-1
CDR3: ASSYGGSWGNEQF

V: TRBV29-1
D: .
J: TRBJ1-4
CDR3: SVDQGGYEKLF

V: TRBV25-1
D: .
J: TRBJ2-7
CDR3: ASSPLGYEQY

V: TRBV7-9
D: TRBD1
J: TRBJ1-1
CDR3: ASSSGTARTEAF

V: TRBV4-2
D: TRBD2
J: TRBJ2-5
CDR3: ASSLRLAGGMETQY